Presented here are 16 T cell receptor beta chains from one specimen sequenced in a study of post-analysis software for immune sequencing data. No antigen is known for these receptors. Study-wide points: With TRBV5-6, TRBV5-1 and TRBV20-1 included, about five TRBV segments were more frequent in patients than in controls.

Unique-molecular-identifier-tagged TCR beta cDNA libraries were used. TCRdb reprocessed the PCR reads with MiXCR, giving one entry per CDR3 protein. The data show hundreds of thousands of distinct CDR3 sequences, with roughly three fifths seen just once and about 10% held by the top ten. Sequenced input: blood. These receptors all come from a girl aged 2 to 9 with multiple sclerosis.

The chain recombines TRBV6-4 with TRBJ1-5, with D perhaps matching TRBD1 (6 bases). CDR1 is MRHNA and CDR2 is SNTAGT in the germline V gene. The CDR3 runs to 15 residues. Trimming stripped 3 bases from V and 8 bases from J, with 17 bases between. CDR3 bases: TGTGCCAGCAGTGATAGTTTGTGGGGGCAGGAGCCCCAGCATTTT. Translated, it gives CASSDSLWGQEPQHF.

In its sample, this clonotype was seen many times. The CDR3 DNA reads TGTGCCAGCAGCTCCAGGGGGTCTAATGAAAAACTGTTTTTT. It encodes CASSSRGSNEKLFF. The V call is TRBV7-9, the J call TRBJ1-4, with 7 bases matching TRBD1. Germline assignment: CDR1 SEHNR and CDR2 FQNEAQ (reference sequence). After removal of 4 bases from V and 3 bases from J, the junction contained 2 bases not matched to a gene. The CDR3 consists of 14 residues.

This clonotype was seen a handful of times. This sequence joins TRBV29-1 and TRBJ2-1; D call uncertain. V was shortened by 3 bases and J by 6 bases, with 6 bases between the two germline ends. Germline lookup yields CDR1 SQVTM and CDR2 ANQGSEA. This CDR3 contains 11 residues. CDR3 DNA: TGCAGCGTTGATCTGTCCAATGAGCAGTTCTTC. It codes for CSVDLSNEQFF.

The chain is built from TRBV6-4 and TRBJ2-3, with 7 bases matching TRBD1. Per the germline V gene, CDR1 is MRHNA and CDR2 is SNTAGT. J gave up 3 bases and V 10 bases, and 10 bases lay outside the gene matches. The CDR3 loop spans 14 amino acids. The CDR3 region is CANSRDSDTDTQYF. The CDR3 coding sequence is TGTGCCAACAGCCGGGACAGCGATACAGATACGCAGTATTTT.

This clonotype was observed a handful of times. The CDR3 reads CASTPQNSYNEQFF. The CDR3 nucleotides are TGTGCCAGCACCCCACAGAACTCCTACAATGAGCAGTTCTTC. V and J are TRBV7-2 and TRBJ2-1; the D is unclear. Trimming took off 7 bases at V and 0 bases at J, with 10 bases between the two ends. Looked up from germline, CDR1 is SGHTA and CDR2 is FQGNSA. This CDR3 contains 14 residues.

With regard to this clonotype: Since the CDR3 does not end with the conserved phenylalanine or tryptophan, this likely comes from a read error. The chain links TRBV4-3 to TRBJ2-1; D possibly corresponds to TRBD2 (6 bases). Looked up from germline, CDR1 is LGHNA and CDR2 is YSLEER. The CDR3 length is 14 residues. Trimming took 3 bases from V and 2 from J, leaving 8 bases between them. The CDR3 sequence: CASSHGGAYNEQFL. Written as DNA, the CDR3 is TGCGCCAGCAGCCACGGCGGGGCCTACAATGAGCAGTTCCTC.

This chain links TRBV5-1 with TRBJ1-5, with 7 bases identical to TRBD1. The CDR3 covers 15 residues. The V gene's germline CDR1 is SGHRS and CDR2 YFSETQ. Trimming at V came to 3 bases and at J to 6 bases, leaving 9 bases not matched to a gene. The CDR3 DNA sequence: TGCGCCAGCAGCTCCCTTCCAGGGGGAGGTCAGCCCCAGCATTTT. It translates to CASSSLPGGGQPQHF. The variable domain in full, with the rest retrieved from reference TRBV5-1 and TRBJ1-5, is KAGVTQTPRYLIKTRGQQVTLSCSPISGHRSVSWYQQTPGQGLQFLFEYFSETQRNKGNFPGRFSGRQFSNSRSEMNVSTLELGDSALYLCASSSLPGGGQPQHFGDGTRLSIL.

V and J are TRBV19 and TRBJ2-5; 11 nucleotides line up with TRBD2. The J call may be incorrect, as the DNA end agrees better with TRBJ2-7. In germline, CDR1 is LNHDA, CDR2 SQIVND (reference sequence). The CDR3 length is 15 residues. In DNA form, the CDR3 reads TGTGCCAGTAGTCCAGTCTTAGCGGGAGGGTACGAGCAGTACTTC. The encoded protein is CASSPVLAGGYEQYF.

The chain couples TRBV12-3 or TRBV12-4 to TRBJ2-4, with D possibly TRBD1 on 7 matching bases. Trimming cost V 3 bases and J 10 bases, with 13 bases left between them. The CDR3 runs 13 residues. The CDR3: CASSFGQEGIQYF. The CDR3 DNA is TGTGCCAGCAGTTTTGGACAGGAGGGGATTCAGTACTTC.

This chain joins TRBV20-1 and TRBJ2-1, with TRBD2 matching 11 bases. The CDR3 spans 15 residues. With V trimmed by 6 bases and J by 8 bases, 12 bases remained unmatched. Per germline, CDR1 DFQATT and CDR2 SNEGSKA (reference sequence). The CDR3 spells CSARRLAGPWDEQFF. The CDR3 DNA is TGCAGTGCCCGACGACTAGCGGGGCCCTGGGATGAGCAGTTCTTC.

This rearrangement joins TRBV20-1 to TRBJ1-2; D is undetermined. Germline CDR1 DFQATT, CDR2 SNEGSKA (reference sequence). CDR3 length equals 10 residues. V was clipped by 6 bases and J by 6 bases, with 8 bases between them. This CDR3 reads CSALHDGYTF. The CDR3 region has the DNA TGCAGTGCGCTACATGATGGCTACACCTTC.

This clonotype was seen a handful of times. The genes are TRBV12-3 or TRBV12-4 and TRBJ2-1; 12 nucleotides agree with TRBD2. The CDR3 loop spans 14 amino acids. Unmatched junction bases numbered 5, after V lost 7 bases and J lost 7 bases. The DNA of the CDR3 is TGTGCCAGCACCCGACTAGCGGGGGTTAATGAGCAGTTCTTC. The encoded protein is CASTRLAGVNEQFF.

The chain employs TRBV5-1 and TRBJ2-7; 11 nucleotides line up with TRBD2. Trimming took 4 bases from V and 1 from J; bases not matched to a gene: 10. Germline-derived CDR1 and CDR2 are SGHRS and YFSETQ. The CDR3 consists of 17 residues. Here the CDR3 reads CASSLGGLAGGSYEQYF. The CDR3 DNA reads as TGCGCCAGCAGCCTGGGGGGGCTAGCGGGAGGATCCTACGAGCAGTACTTC.

The CDR3 loop is CATSDPSIGLGARDEQFF. The CDR3 nucleotides read TGTGCCACCAGTGATCCATCAATCGGCCTGGGGGCAAGGGATGAGCAGTTCTTC. V usage is TRBV24-1 and J usage is TRBJ2-1; perhaps TRBD1 as D (6 bases). V was pared by 3 bases and J by 8 bases, with 25 bases between. CDR3 length: 18 residues. In germline, CDR1 is KGHDR, CDR2 SFDVKD.

The V gene is TRBV6-5, the J gene TRBJ2-7, with a weak D call TRBD2 (6 bases). V gave up 0 bases and J gave up 2 bases, with 23 bases separating them. The CDR3 has 19 amino acids. CDR1 is MNHEY and CDR2 is SVGAGI in the germline V gene. In DNA, the CDR3 is TGTGCCAGCAGTTACTCCCGGGACTGGGTACTCAAGGAACCCTACGAGCAGTACTTC. Protein sequence: CASSYSRDWVLKEPYEQYF.

The chain has TRBV3-1 and TRBJ2-4; D could derive from TRBD1 or TRBD2 (5 bases each). The last part of the DNA fits TRBJ2-7 better; the J call may be wrong. The germline gives CDR1 LGHDT, CDR2 YNNKEL (reference sequence). The CDR3 sequence is 14 residues long. The CDR3 nucleotides read TGTGCCAGCAGCCAGAGAGGGGACGGTTACGAGCAGTACTTC. It yields the protein CASSQRGDGYEQYF.